Listed below are T cell receptor beta chains from one sample, sequenced in a study of chemoradiotherapy in HPV16-positive cancers. Only in-frame clones appear in the TCRdb table, and some are missing; sequencing was by immunoSEQ multiplex PCR. This table holds approximately 12,000 clones, around 91% found once. The sample here was taken from a patient who underwent chemoradiotherapy. These receptors all stem from a human donor with HPV-associated anogenital cancer. The CDR3 runs from the conserved cysteine through the conserved F or W. D genes are given only for firm matches. Not all rows give a size; the values are once, few, many and, for expanded clones, a class.

d_call j_call clone_size v_call cdr3_nt cdr3_aa
TRBD2 TRBJ2-3 NA TRBV7-2 TGTGCCAGCAGCTCTTTGCGGGAGGGGGCAGATACGCAGTATTTT CASSSLREGADTQYF
TRBD1 TRBJ1-4 NA TRBV5-1 TGCGCCAGCAGCCCTGTTCTGACAGGGGGCGGTGAAAAACTGTTTTTT CASSPVLTGGGEKLFF
TRBD1 TRBJ2-5 few TRBV5-6 TGTGCCAGCAGCTTGTACGGGACAGGGGGCCGGGAGACCCAGTACTTC CASSLYGTGGRETQYF
NA TRBJ1-2 NA TRBV25-1 TGTGCCAGCAGTCTGGGGGGAGCTAACTATGGCTACACCTTC CASSLGGANYGYTF
NA TRBJ1-1 NA TRBV5-5 TGTGCCAGCAGCTTGGAAGCGAACACTGAAGCTTTCTTT CASSLEANTEAFF
NA TRBJ2-5 NA TRBV29-1 TGCAGCGTTGAATTTCATCAGACCCAGTACTTC CSVEFHQTQYF
NA TRBJ2-7 NA TRBV5-1 TGCGCCAGCAGCTTGGGACTGGACTACGAGCAGTACTTC CASSLGLDYEQYF
NA TRBJ1-1 NA TRBV30 TGTGCAGGCCCCCGGACGGAAGCAATAGAAGCTTTCTTT CAGPRTEAIEAFF
TRBD2 TRBJ2-5 once TRBV4-1 TGCGCCAGCAGCCAGGGGACTAGCGGTGACTACCAAGAGACCCAGTACTTC CASSQGTSGDYQETQYF
TRBD1 TRBJ2-5 NA TRBV7-9 TGTGCCAGCAGCTTAGACAGGGGCCAAGAGACCCAGTACTTC CASSLDRGQETQYF
TRBD2 TRBJ2-7 NA TRBV6-1 TGTGCCAGCAGCACCGGGAGGCGCTACGAGCAGTACTTC CASSTGRRYEQYF
NA TRBJ1-1 NA TRBV15 TGTGCCACCAGCGGAACTGGGGGGAACACTGAAGCTTTCTTT CATSGTGGNTEAFF
TRBD1 TRBJ2-2 NA TRBV2 TGTGCCAGCAGTCTACAGGGGACCGGGGAGCTGTTTTTT CASSLQGTGELFF
TRBD1 TRBJ1-2 NA TRBV11-2 TGTGCCAGCAGCTTAGGGGGGACAGGGGGCCTCACCTTC CASSLGGTGGLTF
NA TRBJ1-5 NA TRBV11-2 TGTGCCAGCAGCTTATCGGTTAATAGCAATCAGCCCCAGCATTTT CASSLSVNSNQPQHF
TRBD2 TRBJ2-1 once TRBV2 TGTGCCAGCATCAGACGGACTAGCGGGGACAATGAGCAGTTCTTC CASIRRTSGDNEQFF
NA TRBJ2-7 NA TRBV11-3 TGTGCCAGCAGCTTAGGGAGCTACGAGCAGTACTTC CASSLGSYEQYF
NA TRBJ2-1 NA TRBV4-2 TGTGCCAGCAGCCAAGAGGAGGGATGGGGGCGACACGATGAGCAGTTCTTC CASSQEEGWGRHDEQFF
TRBD1 TRBJ1-4 NA TRBV7-2 TGTGCCAGCAGCTTAGCGCCGGCAGGGGGAGGCGAAAAACTGTTTTTT CASSLAPAGGGEKLFF
NA TRBJ2-1 NA TRBV27 TGTGCCAGCAGTTTAATGGCGGCAGCCTCCTACAATGAGCAGTTCTTC CASSLMAAASYNEQFF
TRBD2 TRBJ2-3 NA TRBV2 TGTGCCAGCAGTAGACTAGCGGGAGGGTCGGATACGCAGTATTTT CASSRLAGGSDTQYF
NA TRBJ2-7 NA TRBV19 TGTGCCAGTAGTCGCCCGGGCGGAACCTACGAGCAGTACTTC CASSRPGGTYEQYF
NA TRBJ2-7 NA TRBV2 TGTGCCAGCAGTGAAGGGGGTGGCGGCTCCTACGAGCAGTACTTC CASSEGGGGSYEQYF
NA TRBJ2-1 NA TRBV11-2 TGTGCCAGCAGCTTAGGATCCCACAGCCGTTTGAATGAGCAGTTCTTC CASSLGSHSRLNEQFF
NA TRBJ1-3 NA TRBV9 TGTGCCAGCAGCGTAATCTCTGGAAACACCATATATTTT CASSVISGNTIYF
NA TRBJ1-2 NA TRBV6-5 TGTGCCAGCAGCAGGGGAGGCGAGTATGGCTACACCTTC CASSRGGEYGYTF
NA TRBJ1-6 NA TRBV4-1 TGCGCCAGCAGCCAAGGGTCCCAACCCCTCCACTTT CASSQGSQPLHF
TRBD2 TRBJ2-1 few TRBV13 TGTGCCAGCAGCTTAGGCGAACAGCGGGAGGCGAATGAGCAGTTCTTC CASSLGEQREANEQFF
NA TRBJ2-2 NA TRBV4-1 TGCGCCAGCAGACATGCGATGGGTGACGGGGAGCTGTTTTTT CASRHAMGDGELFF
NA TRBJ2-4 NA TRBV6-6 TGTGCCAGCAGCCCGCAGGGACCCATAGCCAAAAACATTCAGTACTTC CASSPQGPIAKNIQYF
NA TRBJ2-7 NA TRBV5-6 TGTGCCAGCAGCTCCTCCTACGAGCAGTACTTC CASSSSYEQYF
NA TRBJ2-5 NA TRBV5-1 TGCGCCAGCAGCTTAGCCCCGCAAAGACTAGGGGGGACCCAAGAGACCCAGTACTTC CASSLAPQRLGGTQETQYF
NA TRBJ2-7 NA TRBV30 TGTGCCTGTGCCGACCTGAAGGGGGCCTACGAGCAGTACTTC CACADLKGAYEQYF
TRBD2 TRBJ2-1 NA TRBV11-3 TGTGCCAGCAGTTACATCCGACTAGCGGGTGGAAATGAGCAGTTCTTC CASSYIRLAGGNEQFF
NA TRBJ1-2 NA TRBV14 TGTGCCAGCAGCTGGGGGGGGTATGGCTACACCTTC CASSWGGYGYTF